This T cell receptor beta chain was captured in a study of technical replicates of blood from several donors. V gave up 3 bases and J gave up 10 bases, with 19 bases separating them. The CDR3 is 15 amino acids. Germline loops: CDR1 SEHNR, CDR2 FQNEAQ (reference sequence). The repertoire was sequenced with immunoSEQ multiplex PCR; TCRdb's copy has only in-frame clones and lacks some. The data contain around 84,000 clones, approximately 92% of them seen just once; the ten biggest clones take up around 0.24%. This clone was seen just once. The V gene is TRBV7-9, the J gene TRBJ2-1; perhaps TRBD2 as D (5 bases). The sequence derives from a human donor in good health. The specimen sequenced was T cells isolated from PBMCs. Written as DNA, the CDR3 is TGTGCCAGCAGCTTGACCCTGAATCGGGATGAGGAGCAGTTCTTC. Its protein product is CASSLTLNRDEEQFF.